Included here is one T cell receptor (beta chain) sequence, with context. Its antigen is still unknown. CDR3 size: 15 residues. Germline values: CDR1 SGHTA, CDR2 FQGNSA. The junction had 7 bases not matched to a gene; V was cut back by 5 bases and J by 5 bases. Using quantitative 5'-RACE with molecular barcodes, the authors made TCR beta libraries. TCRdb called the 5' RACE reads again in MiXCR, with one record for every CDR3 protein. In the table there are about 330,000 distinct CDR3 sequences, roughly 8% of which are singletons. The data stem from a study of CD8 T cells in ankylosing spondylitis. Findings and limits, study-wide: What appeared characteristic of ankylosing spondylitis blood was a TCR beta motif of 7 or 8 highly homologous variants.

Sequencing used blood, either unsorted or a sorted T cell fraction (not recorded which). The receptor was derived from a male donor with ankylosing spondylitis. This chain joins TRBV7-2 and TRBJ2-1; 9 bases line up with TRBD2. CDR3 protein: CASSISGRDNNEQFF. The DNA of the CDR3 is TGTGCCAGCAGCATTAGCGGGAGAGACAACAATGAGCAGTTCTTC.